These 27 T cell receptor beta chains were all obtained from the same sample, sequenced in a study of OX40 agonist ivuxolimab in advanced cancers. Profiled with immunoSEQ multiplex PCR; TCRdb holds only in-frame clones, not every one. The table records about 48,000 clones, about 81% of them present only once. This specimen consisted of CD4+ or CD8+ T cells sorted from blood, obtained in a trial of the OX40 agonist ivuxolimab. The receptor set was obtained from an adult with an advanced solid tumor such as melanoma, head and neck, liver or kidney cancer.

Here the CDR3 reads CASSLRTGNTGELFF. In nucleotides, the CDR3 is TGTGCCAGCAGCTTGAGGACAGGCAACACCGGGGAGCTGTTTTTT. The chain employs TRBV5-5 and TRBJ2-2; TRBD1 matches at 7 bases. The germline CDR1 and CDR2 sequences are SGHKS and YYEKEE (reference sequence). This CDR3 is built from 15 residues. With 1 base clipped from V and 2 bases from J, the junction kept 2 bases outside the gene matches.

The chain recombines TRBV9 with TRBJ2-3; 9 nucleotides line up with TRBD2. This CDR3 contains 16 residues. Germline V gene data show CDR1 as SGDLS and CDR2 as YYNGEE. Trimming at V came to 2 bases and at J to 2 bases, leaving 6 bases not matched to a gene. The CDR3 sequence: CASSVLSGGYTDTQYF. In DNA, the CDR3 is TGTGCCAGCAGCGTCCTCAGCGGGGGGTACACAGATACGCAGTATTTT.

J is TRBJ2-2 and V is TRBV5-4; tentatively, D is TRBD2 (5 bases). This CDR3 is built from 15 residues. V was pared by 0 bases and J by 8 bases, with 14 bases between. Looked up from germline, CDR1 is SGHNT and CDR2 is YYREEE (reference sequence). The CDR3 sequence: CASSLAGTQRGELFF. The CDR3 region has the DNA TGTGCCAGCAGCTTGGCCGGCACACAGCGGGGGGAGCTGTTTTTT.

The gene calls are TRBV7-9 and TRBJ1-2; D is uncertain. Trimming pared 3 bases from V and 1 base from J, leaving 9 bases between. There are 14 residues in the CDR3. Germline CDR1 reads SEHNR; CDR2 reads FQNEAQ (reference sequence). CDR3 nucleotides: TGTGCCAGCAGCTTCCCCTTTATTAACTATGGCTACACCTTC. Translating it yields CASSFPFINYGYTF.

This chain joins TRBV28 and TRBJ2-7, with D hard to call. The V gene's germline CDR1 is MDHEN and CDR2 SYDVKM. The CDR3 has 15 amino acids. V was trimmed by 7 bases and J by 1 base, leaving 17 bases between them. CDR3 coding DNA: TGTGCCAGCAACTCGGTGGGCAGGCAGTCCTACGAGCAGTACTTC. This translates into CASNSVGRQSYEQYF. Full variable domain (rest looked up from reference TRBV28 and TRBJ2-7): DVKVTQSSRYLVKRTGEKVFLECVQDMDHENMFWYRQDPGLGLRLIYFSYDVKMKEKGDIPEGYSVSREKKERFSLILESASTNQTSMYLCASNSVGRQSYEQYFGPGTRLTVT.

This clone was picked up a small number of times. The chain links TRBV7-9 to TRBJ1-2, with TRBD1 matching over 8 bases. Germline V gene sequence: CDR1 SEHNR, CDR2 FQNEAQ (reference sequence). J gave up 4 bases and V 5 bases, and 3 bases lay outside the gene matches. This CDR3 has 13 residues. For the CDR3, the DNA is TGTGCCAGCAGCCAAGGACAGGGCTATGGCTACACCTTC. Amino acids: CASSQGQGYGYTF. The full variable domain, in which reference TRBV7-9 and TRBJ1-2 provide the parts outside the CDR3, is DTGVSQNPRHKITKRGQNVTFRCDPISEHNRLYWYRQTLGQGPEFLTYFQNEAQLEKSRLLSDRFSAERPKGSFSTLEIQRTEQGDSAMYLCASSQGQGYGYTFGSGTRLTVV.

The rearrangement links TRBV14 to TRBJ1-2; TRBD1 is a possible D gene (5 bases). The CDR3 spans 19 residues. Trimming removed 0 bases at V and 0 bases at J, with 20 bases between. Germline values: CDR1 SGHDN, CDR2 FVKESK. The CDR3 loop is CASSQDRAGRGGTNYGYTF. The CDR3 DNA is TGTGCCAGCAGCCAAGATCGAGCTGGACGGGGGGGAACTAACTATGGCTACACCTTC.

This chain connects TRBV18 to TRBJ2-6; D may correspond to TRBD1 or TRBD2 (6 bases each). V lost 2 bases to trimming and J lost 0 bases, with 11 bases between them. Germline V CDR1 and CDR2: KGHSH, LQKENI. The CDR3 covers 17 residues. CDR3 sequence reads: CASSPGGPSSGANVLTF. The CDR3 DNA is TGTGCCAGCTCACCAGGGGGGCCCTCCTCTGGGGCCAACGTCCTGACTTTC.

V and J are TRBV5-6 and TRBJ2-2; D gene ambiguous. This CDR3 is 14 amino acids long. Germline V gives CDR1 SGHDT, CDR2 YYEEEE. V was trimmed by 2 bases and J by 2 bases, leaving 7 bases between them. The CDR3 region has the DNA TGTGCCAGCAGCTTCTTCAGAAACACCGGGGAGCTGTTTTTT. Protein sequence: CASSFFRNTGELFF.

This clone has only a few counts. The gene calls are TRBV5-6 and TRBJ1-2; D gene ambiguous. CDR3 length: 17 residues. The V gene lost 0 bases and the J gene lost 7 bases, with 22 bases spanning the gap. Germline V lookup: CDR1 SGHDT, CDR2 YYEEEE. CDR3 sequence (DNA): TGTGCCAGCAGCTTGGCATCGACTCGGATTAGGGCCCCTGGCTACACCTTC. This gives the protein CASSLASTRIRAPGYTF.

For the CDR3, the DNA is TGTGCCAGCAGCTTAGTAAGTCTAGCGGGGGCCTACGAGCAGTACTTC. Protein product: CASSLVSLAGAYEQYF. The V gene is TRBV7-2, the J gene TRBJ2-7, with TRBD2 identical over 10 bases. In germline, CDR1 is SGHTA, CDR2 FQGNSA. CDR3 length equals 16 residues. V was pared by 1 base and J by 2 bases, with 5 bases of the junction left unmatched.

The CDR3 nucleotides read TGCGCCAGCAGTGAAAATTACCTAGCGGGAGTTCAAGAGACCCAGTACTTC. Protein product: CASSENYLAGVQETQYF. V usage is TRBV10-2 and J usage is TRBJ2-5; the match to TRBD2 covers 10 bases. CDR1 and CDR2 (germline): WSHSY, SAAADI. This CDR3 is built from 17 residues. V lost 3 bases, J lost 2 bases, and 9 bases stayed unmatched.

The rearrangement joins TRBV19 to TRBJ1-1; D call uncertain. The CDR3 is made up of 13 amino acids. Germline loops: CDR1 LNHDA, CDR2 SQIVND (reference sequence). The V end lost 3 bases, the J end lost 0 bases, and 5 bases lay between the germline ends. The CDR3: CASSMRMNTEAFF. DNA of the CDR3: TGTGCCAGTAGTATGCGGATGAACACTGAAGCTTTCTTT.

This sequence joins TRBV27 and TRBJ2-5; 7 bases match TRBD2. Losses at the gene ends were 5 bases for V and 4 bases for J; bases not matched to a gene: 13. The V gene's germline CDR1 is MNHEY and CDR2 SMNVEV (reference sequence). CDR3 length: 16 residues. The CDR3 DNA sequence: TGTGCCAGCAGTCCCCGGACTAGAAACCTACCAGAGACCCAGTACTTC. Its translation is CASSPRTRNLPETQYF.

The chain is built from TRBV5-8 and TRBJ1-1; D possibly corresponds to TRBD1 (6 bases). Germline V gene lookup returns CDR1 SGHTS and CDR2 YDEGEE. V gave up 4 bases and J gave up 0 bases, with 10 bases separating them. The CDR3 runs to 14 residues. This CDR3 reads CASSHGQMNTEAFF. The CDR3 DNA reads as TGTGCCAGCAGCCACGGACAGATGAACACTGAAGCTTTCTTT.

V gene TRBV10-3 combines with J gene TRBJ2-1; 9 bases line up with TRBD2. The CDR3 extends over 19 amino acids. The V segment lost 4 bases and the J segment 1 base; nucleotides outside the gene matches: 14. CDR1 is ENHRY, CDR2 SYGVKD, per germline. This chain's CDR3 is CAISASGLANVNSYNEQFF. CDR3 nucleotide sequence: TGTGCCATCAGTGCTAGCGGACTAGCGAACGTAAATTCCTACAATGAGCAGTTCTTC.

The chain couples TRBV6-1 to TRBJ2-2, with D unclear. Germline lookup yields CDR1 MNHNS and CDR2 SASEGT. The CDR3 contains 16 residues. V was shortened by 3 bases and J by 4 bases, with 15 bases between the two germline ends. In DNA, the CDR3 is TGTGCCAGCAGTGACCGACGGATTGGGATCACCGGGGAGCTGTTTTTT. Its translation is CASSDRRIGITGELFF.

The chain joins TRBV6-1 to TRBJ2-5, with D possibly matching TRBD2 (6 bases). Looked up from germline, CDR1 is MNHNS and CDR2 is SASEGT. V was shortened by 0 bases and J by 7 bases, with 18 bases between the two germline ends. The CDR3 length is 16 residues. The CDR3 loop is CASSEAPPSAPRTQYF. The CDR3 DNA reads TGTGCCAGCAGTGAAGCGCCACCTAGCGCACCCCGGACCCAGTACTTC.

The V call is TRBV19, the J call TRBJ2-5; 16 bases are shared with TRBD2. The CDR3 has 16 amino acids. With V trimmed by 5 bases and J by 5 bases, 5 bases remained unmatched. Germline CDR1 is LNHDA and CDR2 is SQIVND (reference sequence). The CDR3 DNA reads TGTGCCAGTAGTCCCGGGACTAGCGGGAGGGGCGAGACCCAGTACTTC. Protein: CASSPGTSGRGETQYF. Based on the CDR3 plus reference TRBV19 and TRBJ2-5, the full variable domain is DGGITQSPKYLFRKEGQNVTLSCEQNLNHDAMYWYRQDPGQGLRLIYYSQIVNDFQKGDIAEGYSVSREKKESFPLTVTSAQKNPTAFYLCASSPGTSGRGETQYFGPGTRLLVL.

The chain combines TRBV9 with TRBJ1-6; the match to TRBD1 covers 8 bases. Unmatched junction bases numbered 2, after V lost 0 bases and J lost 9 bases. There are 14 residues in the CDR3. Germline assignment: CDR1 SGDLS and CDR2 YYNGEE. In DNA form, the CDR3 reads TGTGCCAGCAGCGTAGCTACAGGGGGTTCACCCCTCCACTTT. The encoded protein is CASSVATGGSPLHF.

This chain joins TRBV30 and TRBJ2-2, with a tentative D call TRBD2 (6 bases). V was cut by 0 bases and J by 7 bases, with 15 bases left in between. The CDR3 totals 15 residues. From germline, CDR1 is GTSNPN and CDR2 SVGIG (reference sequence). DNA of the CDR3: TGTGCCTGGAGTGTTCCCACGGGAGATATCGGGGAGCTGTTTTTT. Translating it yields CAWSVPTGDIGELFF.

This clone appeared a few times. The chain joins TRBV5-6 to TRBJ2-5; D is ambiguous. The CDR3 length is 14 residues. Germline-derived CDR1 and CDR2 are SGHDT and YYEEEE. The germline V and J ends were trimmed by 4 bases and 2 bases, with 12 bases remaining between them. The CDR3 spells CASSRVQTQETQYF. The CDR3 DNA reads as TGTGCCAGCAGCAGGGTACAGACACAAGAGACCCAGTACTTC.

The CDR3 coding sequence is TGTGCCAGCAGCTTGGTAAGGAACCCAGAGACCCAGTACTTC. It yields the protein CASSLVRNPETQYF. The chain carries TRBV5-6 and TRBJ2-5, with D unclear. The germline V gene encodes CDR1 SGHDT and CDR2 YYEEEE. Between the trimmed V and J ends, which lost 0 bases and 4 bases, there was a span of 10 bases. There are 14 residues in the CDR3.

This chain joins TRBV7-2 and TRBJ1-2; maybe TRBD1 (6 bases). Trimming stripped 4 bases from V and 5 bases from J, with 17 bases between. Germline-derived CDR1 and CDR2 are SGHTA and FQGNSA. This CDR3 is 15 amino acids long. The DNA for the CDR3 is TGTGCCAGCAGCTCTCGGGGGCGGGTCGAATATGGCTACACCTTC. Translating it yields CASSSRGRVEYGYTF.

This clone was seen just once. This sequence joins TRBV9 and TRBJ2-7, with D possibly being TRBD2 (6 bases). Germline V gives CDR1 SGDLS, CDR2 YYNGEE. This CDR3 has 16 residues. Trimming left V 0 bases short and J 0 bases short, with 13 bases between. The CDR3 nucleotides read TGTGCCAGCAGCGTAGGCACTACCGGGAGCTCCTACGAGCAGTACTTC. Translated: CASSVGTTGSSYEQYF.

V is TRBV11-2 and J is TRBJ2-5; tentative D call: TRBD2 (6 bases). This CDR3 spans 13 amino acids. Trimming removed 3 bases from V and 5 bases from J, with 10 bases in between. From germline, CDR1 is SGHAT and CDR2 FQNNGV. CDR3 in DNA: TGTGCCAGCAGCTTCACCGGAGGGGAGACCCAGTACTTC. Protein product: CASSFTGGETQYF.

The rearrangement joins TRBV29-1 to TRBJ1-4; TRBD1 aligns across 7 bases. The CDR3 sequence is 14 residues long. With 7 bases clipped from V and 5 bases from J, the junction kept 10 bases outside the gene matches. The germline CDR1 and CDR2 sequences are SQVTM and ANQGSEA. CDR3 nucleotide sequence: TGCAGCGCCCGACCGGGACAGTCAAATGAAAAACTGTTTTTT. It yields the protein CSARPGQSNEKLFF.